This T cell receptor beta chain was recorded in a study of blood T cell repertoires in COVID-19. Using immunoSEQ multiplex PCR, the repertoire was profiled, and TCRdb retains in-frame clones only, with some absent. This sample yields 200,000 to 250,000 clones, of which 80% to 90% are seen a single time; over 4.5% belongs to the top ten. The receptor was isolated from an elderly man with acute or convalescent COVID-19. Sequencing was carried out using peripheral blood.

The CDR3, as DNA: TGTGCCAGCAGTGATGTGGGGGGGCGGACCCAGTACTTC. Encoded protein: CASSDVGGRTQYF. The V call is TRBV2, the J call TRBJ2-5, with a weak D call TRBD2 (7 bases). V was pared by 3 bases and J by 7 bases, with 12 bases between. Per germline, CDR1 SNHLY and CDR2 FYNNEI. CDR3 length equals 13 residues.